This T cell receptor (beta chain) comes out of a study of long-term antiretroviral therapy in people with HIV. The run of the v3.0 immunoSEQ assay was at survey level. Repertoires were generated with immunoSEQ multiplex PCR, while TCRdb's copy carries only in-frame clones and drops some. In the table there are about 24,000 clones, 80% to 85% of which are singletons. In its sample, this clone was seen once. The ends lost 2 bases at V and 2 bases at J; junction bases unmatched: 15. The germline CDR1 and CDR2 sequences are MNHEY and SMNVEV (reference sequence). This CDR3 comprises 19 residues. The input for sequencing was unsorted PBMCs, taken around 4.2 years after starting antiretroviral therapy. The receptor was isolated from a young man with HIV. V is TRBV27 and J is TRBJ2-3; 8 nucleotides align to TRBD2. DNA of the CDR3: TGTGCCAGCAGTTTAAGGACGGGGGTTAGCGGGACCTCCACAGATACGCAGTATTTT. Its translation: CASSLRTGVSGTSTDTQYF.